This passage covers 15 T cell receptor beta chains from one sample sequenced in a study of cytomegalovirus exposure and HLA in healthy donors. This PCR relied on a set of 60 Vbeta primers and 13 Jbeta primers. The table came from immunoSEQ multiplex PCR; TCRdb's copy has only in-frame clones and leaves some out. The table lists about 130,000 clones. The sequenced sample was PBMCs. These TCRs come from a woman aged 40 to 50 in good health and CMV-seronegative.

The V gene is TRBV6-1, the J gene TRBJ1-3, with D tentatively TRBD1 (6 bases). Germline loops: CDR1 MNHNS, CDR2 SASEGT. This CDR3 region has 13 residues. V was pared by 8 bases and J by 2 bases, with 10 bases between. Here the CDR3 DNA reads TGTGCCAGCCAGGGGAGCACTGGAAACACCATATATTTT. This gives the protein CASQGSTGNTIYF.

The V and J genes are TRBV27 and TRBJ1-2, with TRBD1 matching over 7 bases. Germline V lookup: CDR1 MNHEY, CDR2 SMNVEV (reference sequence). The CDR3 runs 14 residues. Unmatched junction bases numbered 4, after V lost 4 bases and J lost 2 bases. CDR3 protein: CASSSPGQNYGYTF. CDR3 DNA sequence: TGTGCCAGCAGTTCGCCGGGACAGAACTATGGCTACACCTTC.

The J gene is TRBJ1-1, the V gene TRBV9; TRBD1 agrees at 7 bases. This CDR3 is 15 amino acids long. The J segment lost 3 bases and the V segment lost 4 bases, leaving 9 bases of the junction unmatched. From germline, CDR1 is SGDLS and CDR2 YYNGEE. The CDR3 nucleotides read TGTGCCAGCAGCTCCTACAGGGGAAGGGACACTGAAGCTTTCTTT. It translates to CASSSYRGRDTEAFF.

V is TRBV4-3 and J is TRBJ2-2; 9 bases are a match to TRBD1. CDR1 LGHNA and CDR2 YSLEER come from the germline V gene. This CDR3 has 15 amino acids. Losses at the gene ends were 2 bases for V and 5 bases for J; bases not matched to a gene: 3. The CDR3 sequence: CASSQPDRGTGELFF. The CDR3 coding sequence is TGCGCCAGCAGCCAACCGGACAGGGGTACCGGGGAGCTGTTTTTT.

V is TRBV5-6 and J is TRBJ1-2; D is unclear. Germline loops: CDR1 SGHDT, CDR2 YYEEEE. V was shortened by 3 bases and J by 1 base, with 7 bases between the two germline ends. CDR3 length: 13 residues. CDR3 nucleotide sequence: TGTGCCAGCAGCTCCGGGAGTAACTATGGCTACACCTTC. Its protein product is CASSSGSNYGYTF.

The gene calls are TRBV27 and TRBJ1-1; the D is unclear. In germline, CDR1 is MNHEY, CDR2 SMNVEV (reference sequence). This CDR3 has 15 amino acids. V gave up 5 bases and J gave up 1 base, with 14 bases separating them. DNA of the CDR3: TGTGCCAGCAGTGTACGAGGTGGCGGGAACACTGAAGCTTTCTTT. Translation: CASSVRGGGNTEAFF.

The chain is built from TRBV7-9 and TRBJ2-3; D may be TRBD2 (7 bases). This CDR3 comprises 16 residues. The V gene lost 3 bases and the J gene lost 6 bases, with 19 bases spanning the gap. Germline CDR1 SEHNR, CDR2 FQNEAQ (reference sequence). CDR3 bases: TGTGCCAGCAGCTTTTCGGCCGGGGGGCCCCGGGATACGCAGTATTTT. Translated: CASSFSAGGPRDTQYF.

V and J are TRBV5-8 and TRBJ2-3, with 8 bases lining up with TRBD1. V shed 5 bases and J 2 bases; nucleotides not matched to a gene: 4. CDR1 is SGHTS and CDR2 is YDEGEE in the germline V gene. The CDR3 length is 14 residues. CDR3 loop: CASRGQGPTDTQYF. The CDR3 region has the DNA TGTGCCAGCAGAGGACAGGGCCCCACAGATACGCAGTATTTT.

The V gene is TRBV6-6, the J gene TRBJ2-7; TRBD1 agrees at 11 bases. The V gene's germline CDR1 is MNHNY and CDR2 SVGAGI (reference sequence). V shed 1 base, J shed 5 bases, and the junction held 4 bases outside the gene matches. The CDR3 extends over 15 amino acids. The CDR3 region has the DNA TGTGCCAGCAGTTACTTGGGACAGGGGGGGAACGAGCAGTACTTC. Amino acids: CASSYLGQGGNEQYF.

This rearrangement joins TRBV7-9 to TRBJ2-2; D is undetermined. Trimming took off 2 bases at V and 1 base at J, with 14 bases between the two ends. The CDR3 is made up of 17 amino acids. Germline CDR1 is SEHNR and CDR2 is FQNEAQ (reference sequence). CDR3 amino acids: CASSLYLGRLNTGELFF. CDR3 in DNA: TGTGCCAGCAGCTTATATTTGGGCAGGCTGAACACCGGGGAGCTGTTTTTT.

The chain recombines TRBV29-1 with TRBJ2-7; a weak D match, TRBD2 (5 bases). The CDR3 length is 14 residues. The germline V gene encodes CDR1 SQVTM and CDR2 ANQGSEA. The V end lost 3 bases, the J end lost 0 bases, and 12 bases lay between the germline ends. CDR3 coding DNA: TGCAGCGTTGAGACCCGGGGAAGCTCCTACGAGCAGTACTTC. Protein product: CSVETRGSSYEQYF.

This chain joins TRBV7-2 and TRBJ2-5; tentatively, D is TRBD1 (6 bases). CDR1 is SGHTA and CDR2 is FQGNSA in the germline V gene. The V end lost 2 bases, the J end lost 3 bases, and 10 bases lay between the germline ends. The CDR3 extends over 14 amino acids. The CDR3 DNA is TGTGCCAGCAGCTTAAACGGACAGAAAGAGACCCAGTACTTC. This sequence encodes CASSLNGQKETQYF. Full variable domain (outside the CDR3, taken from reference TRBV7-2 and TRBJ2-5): GAGVSQSPSNKVTEKGKDVELRCDPISGHTALYWYRQSLGQGLEFLIYFQGNSAPDKSGLPSDRFSAERTGGSVSTLTIQRTQQEDSAVYLCASSLNGQKETQYFGPGTRLLVL.

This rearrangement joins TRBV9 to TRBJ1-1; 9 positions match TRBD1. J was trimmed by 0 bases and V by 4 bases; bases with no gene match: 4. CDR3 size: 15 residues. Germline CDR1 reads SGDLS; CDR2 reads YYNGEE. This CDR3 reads CASSLGQGMNTEAFF. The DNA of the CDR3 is TGTGCCAGCAGCCTTGGACAGGGGATGAACACTGAAGCTTTCTTT.

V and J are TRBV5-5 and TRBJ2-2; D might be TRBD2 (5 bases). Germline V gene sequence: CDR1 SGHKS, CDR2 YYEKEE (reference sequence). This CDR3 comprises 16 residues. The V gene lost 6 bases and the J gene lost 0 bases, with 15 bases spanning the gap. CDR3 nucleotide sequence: TGTGCCAGCACTTACGCGAGCGGCCCGAACACCGGGGAGCTGTTTTTT. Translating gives CASTYASGPNTGELFF. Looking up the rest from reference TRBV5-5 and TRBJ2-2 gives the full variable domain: DAGVTQSPTHLIKTRGQQVTLRCSPISGHKSVSWYQQVLGQGPQFIFQYYEKEERGRGNFPDRFSARQFPNYSSELNVNALLLGDSALYLCASTYASGPNTGELFFGEGSRLTVL.

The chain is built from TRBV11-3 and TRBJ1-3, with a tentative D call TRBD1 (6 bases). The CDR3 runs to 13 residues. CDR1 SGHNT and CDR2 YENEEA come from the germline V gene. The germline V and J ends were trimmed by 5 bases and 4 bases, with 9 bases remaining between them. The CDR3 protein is CASSRGQGNTIYF. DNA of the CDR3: TGTGCCAGCAGCCGCGGACAGGGAAACACCATATATTTT.